The 26 T cell receptor beta chains below were found in one sample sequenced in a study of human CD4 T cells and Enterobacteriaceae. Profiled with immunoSEQ multiplex PCR; TCRdb holds only in-frame clones, not every one. The data show under 35,000 clones, around 80% seen once. The memory gate held CD4+ cells that were not CD45RA+CCR7+CD95- naive cells, over 98% pure. Sequencing was done on a sample of memory CD4+ T cells from blood. These receptors were taken from a human donor in good health.

This clone was recorded a few times. V usage is TRBV27 and J usage is TRBJ2-7; 12 positions agree with TRBD2. CDR3 size: 15 residues. Germline CDR1 and CDR2: MNHEY and SMNVEV (reference sequence). V lost 4 bases, J lost 12 bases, and 13 bases stayed unmatched. In DNA, the CDR3 is TGTGCCAGCAGTTCTCTAACTAGCGGGAGGCCTTGGTCGTACTTC. Protein product: CASSSLTSGRPWSYF.

The chain couples TRBV5-1 to TRBJ2-7; unclear D gene. V was cut by 6 bases and J by 0 bases, with 19 bases left in between. CDR3 size: 16 residues. Germline CDR1 reads SGHRS; CDR2 reads YFSETQ. CDR3 in DNA: TGCGCCAGCACTTTATCCCCGGGCTCCACCTCCTACGAGCAGTACTTC. Its protein is CASTLSPGSTSYEQYF.

This clone was recorded once. The chain links TRBV30 to TRBJ1-5, with D possibly TRBD1 on 6 matching bases. The CDR3 is 16 amino acids. Germline V gene data show CDR1 as GTSNPN and CDR2 as SVGIG (reference sequence). V lost 3 bases to trimming and J lost 4 bases, with 19 bases between them. The CDR3 sequence is CAWSARQGLVNQPQHF. The DNA for the CDR3 is TGTGCCTGGAGCGCACGGCAGGGGCTAGTGAATCAGCCCCAGCATTTT.

The chain recombines TRBV6-1 with TRBJ1-1; D ambiguous. Trimming pared 7 bases from V and 1 base from J, leaving 13 bases between. From germline, CDR1 is MNHNS and CDR2 SASEGT. The CDR3 has 14 amino acids. CDR3 sequence: CASTGWEKNTEAFF. In nucleotides, the CDR3 is TGTGCCAGCACGGGCTGGGAAAAGAACACTGAAGCTTTCTTT.

The chain carries TRBV6-6 and TRBJ2-7; 8 bases agree with TRBD2. V dropped 7 bases and J dropped 3; count of bases not matched to a gene: 11. The germline gives CDR1 MNHNY, CDR2 SVGAGI (reference sequence). The CDR3 totals 15 residues. Here the CDR3 DNA reads TGTGCCAGCACCGACGGGGGAGCGGGGGTCTACGAGCAGTACTTC. Protein: CASTDGGAGVYEQYF.

The V call is TRBV7-3, the J call TRBJ2-1; 7 nucleotides line up with TRBD1. V lost 3 bases and J lost 5; bases outside the gene matches: 7. The CDR3 extends over 15 amino acids. Germline V gene sequence: CDR1 SGHTA, CDR2 FQGTGA. CDR3 coding DNA: TGTGCCAGCAGCTTGTTGGGACAGCCTCACAATGAGCAGTTCTTC. Translation: CASSLLGQPHNEQFF.

This sequence joins TRBV2 and TRBJ1-2; D gene unclear. V gave up 1 base and J gave up 8 bases, with 11 bases separating them. CDR1 and CDR2 from the germline V gene are SNHLY and FYNNEI. This CDR3 region has 13 residues. Written as DNA, the CDR3 is TGTGCCAGCAGTGAAGTATATGGCACGGGCTACACCTTC. Its translation is CASSEVYGTGYTF.

The table lists this clone with a few counts. The chain links TRBV14 to TRBJ2-5; no reliable D call. This CDR3 spans 11 amino acids. In germline, CDR1 is SGHDN, CDR2 FVKESK. Trimming pared 4 bases from V and 2 bases from J, leaving 2 bases between. The CDR3 protein is CASSLQETQYF. The CDR3 DNA sequence: TGTGCCAGCAGCCTACAAGAGACCCAGTACTTC.

This rearrangement joins TRBV6-1 to TRBJ1-5; D unclear. V lost 4 bases to trimming and J lost 7 bases, with 11 bases between them. This CDR3 has 13 amino acids. The germline gives CDR1 MNHNS, CDR2 SASEGT. CDR3 sequence (DNA): TGTGCCAGCAGTGCCGAGATGGGGCAGCCCCAGCATTTT. Translating gives CASSAEMGQPQHF.

The V call is TRBV5-5, the J call TRBJ2-1, with 9 positions matching TRBD2. Germline lookup yields CDR1 SGHKS and CDR2 YYEKEE (reference sequence). J lost 3 bases, V lost 0 bases, and 4 bases had no gene match. The CDR3 has 16 amino acids. The DNA of the CDR3 is TGTGCCAGCAGCTTGGAAGCGGGAGGCGTCTACAATGAGCAGTTCTTC. Its protein is CASSLEAGGVYNEQFF.

The genes are TRBV18 and TRBJ2-2; D ambiguous. The CDR3 covers 14 residues. Looked up from germline, CDR1 is KGHSH and CDR2 is LQKENI. The V and J ends lost 3 bases and 4 bases respectively, with 9 bases between them. CDR3 protein: CASSPSSSTGELFF. CDR3 nucleotide sequence: TGTGCCAGCTCACCCTCCTCGAGCACCGGGGAGCTGTTTTTT.

This chain links TRBV27 with TRBJ1-5; 7 positions match TRBD1. Trimming cost V 6 bases and J 2 bases; bases outside gene matches: 7. This CDR3 contains 15 residues. The germline CDR1 and CDR2 sequences are MNHEY and SMNVEV (reference sequence). CDR3 coding DNA: TGTGCCAGCAGACGGACAGGAGAGGGCAATCAGCCCCAGCATTTT. Residues: CASRRTGEGNQPQHF.

The chain employs TRBV6-5 and TRBJ1-1; D remains ambiguous. Germline CDR1 and CDR2: MNHEY and SVGAGI. The CDR3 is made up of 13 amino acids. V shed 6 bases and J shed 3 bases, with 11 bases lying between them. Here the CDR3 reads CASRYGRDTEAFF. The DNA of the CDR3 is TGTGCCAGCAGGTACGGGAGGGACACTGAAGCTTTCTTT.

This chain connects TRBV18 to TRBJ2-5, with D perhaps matching TRBD1 (5 bases). Looked up from germline, CDR1 is KGHSH and CDR2 is LQKENI. CDR3 length equals 13 residues. Trimming removed 2 bases from V and 5 bases from J, with 9 bases in between. The CDR3 DNA sequence: TGTGCCAGCTCACCAAACCAGGGCGAGACCCAGTACTTC. Its translation is CASSPNQGETQYF.

The V call is TRBV6-5, the J call TRBJ1-2, with D possibly being TRBD1 (6 bases). From germline, CDR1 is MNHEY and CDR2 SVGAGI. Between the trimmed V and J ends, which lost 1 base and 5 bases, there was a span of 8 bases. The CDR3 has 13 residues. The CDR3 sequence: CASSYLGAYGYTF. The DNA for the CDR3 is TGTGCCAGCAGTTACTTGGGGGCGTATGGCTACACCTTC.

The J gene is TRBJ2-5, the V gene TRBV9; D is ambiguous. Trimming took 3 bases from V and 1 from J, leaving 7 bases between them. The CDR3 sequence is 13 residues long. CDR1 and CDR2 (germline): SGDLS, YYNGEE. Here the CDR3 DNA reads TGTGCCAGCAGCGAAGCGCCCCAAGAGACCCAGTACTTC. Its protein is CASSEAPQETQYF. The full variable domain, rest sourced from reference TRBV9 and TRBJ2-5, is DSGVTQTPKHLITATGQRVTLRCSPRSGDLSVYWYQQSLDQGLQFLIQYYNGEERAKGNILERFSAQQFPDLHSELNLSSLELGDSALYFCASSEAPQETQYFGPGTRLLVL.

The sample holds one count of this clone. The V gene is TRBV5-6, the J gene TRBJ2-5, with 8 bases that match TRBD1. Germline V gives CDR1 SGHDT, CDR2 YYEEEE. Trimming at V came to 1 base and at J to 4 bases, leaving 6 bases not matched to a gene. This CDR3 contains 15 residues. DNA for the CDR3: TGTGCCAGCAGCTTGAGAGGTCAGGGGGCAGAGACCCAGTACTTC. This translates into CASSLRGQGAETQYF.

The rearrangement uses TRBV7-2 and TRBJ2-3, with 7 bases aligning to TRBD1. J lost 2 bases, V lost 5 bases, and 7 bases had no gene match. The CDR3 contains 15 residues. Germline CDR1 and CDR2: SGHTA and FQGNSA. The CDR3 DNA follows: TGTGCCAGCAGCGCCCGGGACAGAAACACAGATACGCAGTATTTT. This encodes CASSARDRNTDTQYF.

This rearrangement joins TRBV18 to TRBJ2-1; D unclear. The CDR3 consists of 14 residues. The germline V gene encodes CDR1 KGHSH and CDR2 LQKENI. V dropped 3 bases and J dropped 7 bases, with 13 bases sitting between them. The CDR3 sequence is CASSPQVVGNEQFF. The CDR3, as DNA: TGTGCCAGCTCACCCCAGGTCGTGGGGAATGAGCAGTTCTTC.

The rearrangement links TRBV6-5 to TRBJ2-1; possible D gene TRBD2, 5 bases. CDR1 MNHEY and CDR2 SVGAGI come from the germline V gene. There are 12 residues in the CDR3. V lost 11 bases to trimming and J lost 6 bases, with 14 bases between them. The CDR3 here is CAARDGVNEQFF. The CDR3 region has the DNA TGTGCCGCCCGAGACGGGGTCAATGAGCAGTTCTTC.

The CDR3: CASSLGTSGGKETQYF. DNA of the CDR3: TGCGCCAGCAGCTTGGGGACTAGCGGGGGGAAAGAGACCCAGTACTTC. V gene TRBV5-1 combines with J gene TRBJ2-5, with 14 bases that match TRBD2. Germline trimming cut 0 bases from V and 3 bases from J; bases unmatched to any gene: 1. The CDR3 is 16 residues long. Germline CDR1 and CDR2: SGHRS and YFSETQ.

The V call is TRBV19, the J call TRBJ2-3; tentatively, D is TRBD1 (6 bases). This CDR3 region has 14 residues. CDR1 is LNHDA, CDR2 SQIVND, per germline (reference sequence). Trimming removed 7 bases from V and 2 bases from J, with 13 bases in between. CDR3 loop: CASTDSLFTDTQYF. The CDR3 DNA reads TGTGCCAGTACGGACAGCCTTTTCACAGATACGCAGTATTTT.

V usage is TRBV6-5 and J usage is TRBJ2-2; TRBD2 aligns across 9 bases. J lost 8 bases, V lost 2 bases, and 6 bases had no gene match. Germline CDR1 and CDR2: MNHEY and SVGAGI. The CDR3 is 15 amino acids. The CDR3 sequence is CASSYQGLAWGELFF. In nucleotides, the CDR3 is TGTGCCAGCAGTTACCAGGGACTAGCCTGGGGGGAGCTGTTTTTT.

This rearrangement joins TRBV5-1 to TRBJ1-4, with a possible D match to TRBD1 (5 bases). CDR3 length: 15 residues. Deletions cut 3 bases from V and 5 bases from J, with 14 bases between. Germline V gene lookup returns CDR1 SGHRS and CDR2 YFSETQ. The CDR3 nucleotides read TGCGCCAGCAGCTCCGCGGCAGGGAGGAATGAAAAACTGTTTTTT. Amino acids: CASSSAAGRNEKLFF.

This clone was detected only once. CDR3 coding DNA: TGTGCCAGCAGCAACACACCCCCCAGACAGGCCCCAACTACGCAGTATTTT. Encoded protein: CASSNTPPRQAPTTQYF. V gene TRBV2 combines with J gene TRBJ2-3, with a possible D match to TRBD1 (6 bases). V lost 6 bases and J 8 bases, leaving 27 bases between the germline ends. Looked up from germline, CDR1 is SNHLY and CDR2 is FYNNEI. The CDR3 is made up of 17 amino acids.

The genes are TRBV19 and TRBJ2-7; 7 bases fit TRBD1. The ends lost 9 bases at V and 3 bases at J; junction bases unmatched: 8. Germline CDR1 reads LNHDA; CDR2 reads SQIVND (reference sequence). The CDR3 extends over 13 amino acids. In DNA, the CDR3 is TGTGCCAGCATGGGACAGTCTGGCTACGAGCAGTACTTC. Translated, it gives CASMGQSGYEQYF.